These T cell receptor beta chains were read from a single sample in a study of T cell responses to AZD1222 COVID-19 vaccine. Method: immunoSEQ multiplex PCR; TCRdb's copy keeps in-frame clones and lacks some. The data hold approximately 140,000 clones, with 75% to 95% observed a single time. The sample was peripheral blood, taken 28 days after the second AZD1222 dose. The receptor set was obtained from an adult who received the AZD1222 COVID-19 vaccine. CDR3s include the opening cysteine and the closing phenylalanine or tryptophan. Clone size is not always given. Where it is, it says once, few, many or a class for expanded clones.

. | TRBJ1-1 | TRBV7-6 | CASSSHLTSNTEAFF
. | TRBJ1-5 | TRBV5-6 | CASSSRGDQPQHF
. | TRBJ2-7 | TRBV4-1 | CASSLTDSYEQYF
. | TRBJ1-1 | TRBV6-5 | CASSYFEGARNTEAFF
. | TRBJ1-3 | TRBV6-1 | CASSEIKYSGNTIYF
few | TRBJ1-5 | TRBV19 | CASSIGTASNQPQHF
few | TRBJ2-7 | TRBV11-2 | CASSLLAGYEQYF
. | TRBJ2-3 | TRBV6-1 | CASSEGTIGTDTQYF
. | TRBJ1-6 | TRBV5-1 | CASSLEPNSPLHF
. | TRBJ1-2 | TRBV27 | CASSLGPMNYGYTF
. | TRBJ2-2 | TRBV6-4 | CASSEGQNTGELFF
once | TRBJ1-2 | TRBV18 | CASSPEWGYGYTF
once | TRBJ2-1 | TRBV7-9 | CASSLASGENEQFF
. | TRBJ2-7 | TRBV6-1 | CASSDKNEQYF
. | TRBJ2-1 | TRBV27 | CASSLSTYNEQFF
. | TRBJ2-7 | TRBV2 | CASSETAGASYEQYF
once | TRBJ2-3 | TRBV3-1/TRBV3-2 | CASSSLAGADTQYF
. | TRBJ1-1 | TRBV19 | CASSIIGGQFINTEAFF
. | TRBJ2-7 | TRBV2 | CASTSGRLPYEQYF
. | TRBJ1-1 | TRBV14 | CASSQKGRPNTEAFF
. | TRBJ1-2 | TRBV5-1 | CASSYGDVYGYTF
. | TRBJ1-1 | TRBV25-1 | CASSVFGTEAFF
. | TRBJ2-1 | TRBV29-1 | CSGGWGLGNEQFF
. | TRBJ2-7 | TRBV19 | CASRPHPGQPTYEQYF
. | TRBJ2-6 | TRBV5-4 | CASSPGQTSGANVLTF
. | TRBJ1-1 | TRBV2 | CASSERALRNTEAFF
. | TRBJ1-2 | TRBV4-2 | CASSQLPQAPNYGYTF
. | TRBJ2-7 | TRBV11-2 | CASSLGTSGMGEQYF
once | TRBJ2-7 | TRBV6-1 | CASSAVGGGTGFYEQYF
. | TRBJ2-7 | TRBV6-5 | CASTRAGVSYEQYF
. | TRBJ1-5 | TRBV2 | CARSTTGGAQPQHF
. | TRBJ1-3 | TRBV5-1 | CASSLAGRSGNTIYF
once | TRBJ1-4 | TRBV15 | CATSRDGTGHEKLFF
. | TRBJ2-3 | TRBV5-1 | CASSSGQVSHTQYF
few | TRBJ1-5 | TRBV9 | CASSISGTEKNSNQPQHF
. | TRBJ1-2 | TRBV15 | CATSRVKEGADGYTF
once | TRBJ1-1 | TRBV18 | CASSPPNAGDTEAFF
. | TRBJ1-1 | TRBV29-1 | CSGRRGSMNTEAFF
few | TRBJ2-5 | TRBV5-6 | CASSPDGLQETQYF
. | TRBJ2-1 | TRBV7-6 | CASSTTSGSYNEQFF
once | TRBJ1-1 | TRBV5-1 | CASSLIGGTEAFF
. | TRBJ1-1 | TRBV30 | CAWSTRTGMNTEAFF
. | TRBJ2-5 | TRBV6-5 | CASSPGQYETQYF
. | TRBJ2-2 | TRBV7-2 | CASSFGTGANTGELFF